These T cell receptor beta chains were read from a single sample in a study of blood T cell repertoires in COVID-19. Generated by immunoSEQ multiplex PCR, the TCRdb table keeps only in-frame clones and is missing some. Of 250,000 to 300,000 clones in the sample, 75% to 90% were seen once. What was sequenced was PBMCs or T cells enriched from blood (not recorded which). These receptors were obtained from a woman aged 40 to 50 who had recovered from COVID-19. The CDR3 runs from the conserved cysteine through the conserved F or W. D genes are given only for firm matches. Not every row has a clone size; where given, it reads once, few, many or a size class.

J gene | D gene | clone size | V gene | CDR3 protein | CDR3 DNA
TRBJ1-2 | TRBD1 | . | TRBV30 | CAWSRQGQYGYTF | TGTGCCTGGAGTCGACAGGGGCAATATGGCTACACCTTC
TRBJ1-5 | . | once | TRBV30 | CAWTPTGEGNQPQHF | TGTGCCTGGACTCCTACCGGGGAGGGGAATCAGCCCCAGCATTTT
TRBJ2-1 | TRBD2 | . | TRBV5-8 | CASSWGLAGNEQFF | TGTGCCAGCAGCTGGGGACTAGCGGGGAATGAGCAGTTCTTC
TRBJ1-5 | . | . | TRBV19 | CASNRQATKNQPQHF | TGTGCCAGTAATAGACAGGCAACCAAAAATCAGCCCCAGCATTTT
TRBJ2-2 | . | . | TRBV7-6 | CASSRRGPPGTGELFF | TGTGCCAGCAGCCGCCGCGGTCCCCCCGGCACCGGGGAGCTGTTTTTT
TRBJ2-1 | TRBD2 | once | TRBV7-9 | CASSEGLAYTPYNEQFF | TGTGCCAGCAGCGAAGGACTAGCGTATACCCCCTACAATGAGCAGTTCTTC
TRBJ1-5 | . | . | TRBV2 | CASSEEGWNQPQHF | TGTGCCAGCAGTGAAGAGGGGTGGAATCAGCCCCAGCATTTT
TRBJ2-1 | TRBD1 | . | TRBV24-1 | CATSDTGGGYNEQFF | TGTGCCACCAGTGATACAGGGGGCGGCTACAATGAGCAGTTCTTC
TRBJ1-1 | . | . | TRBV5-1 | CASSLSSDTEAFF | TGCGCCAGCAGCTTGTCGAGTGACACTGAAGCTTTCTTT
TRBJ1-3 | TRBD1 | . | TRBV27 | CASSLSGQGAHSGNTIYF | TGTGCCAGCAGTTTATCGGGTCAGGGGGCCCACTCTGGAAACACCATATATTTT
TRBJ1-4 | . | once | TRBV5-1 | CASSLTGLRGEKLFF | TGCGCCAGCAGCTTGACAGGGCTACGTGGCGAAAAACTGTTTTTT
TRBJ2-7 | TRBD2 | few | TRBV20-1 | CSASGRNEQYF | TGCAGTGCTAGCGGGAGGAACGAGCAGTACTTC
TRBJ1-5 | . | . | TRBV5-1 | CASSLETGNQPQHF | TGCGCCAGCAGCTTGGAGACAGGCAATCAGCCCCAGCATTTT
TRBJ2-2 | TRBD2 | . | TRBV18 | CASSPQGLAGVSGELFF | TGTGCCAGCTCACCACAAGGACTAGCGGGAGTTTCCGGGGAGCTGTTTTTT
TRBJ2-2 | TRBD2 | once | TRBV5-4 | CASSSPENSGTGTGELFF | TGTGCCAGCAGCTCACCCGAGAATAGCGGGACGGGCACCGGGGAGCTGTTTTTT
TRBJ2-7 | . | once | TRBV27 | CASSLRPGLIYEQYF | TGTGCCAGCAGTTTACGGCCCGGACTGATCTACGAGCAGTACTTC
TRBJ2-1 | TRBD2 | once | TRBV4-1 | CASSRAGTSYNEQFF | TGCGCCAGCAGCCGAGCGGGAACATCCTACAATGAGCAGTTCTTC
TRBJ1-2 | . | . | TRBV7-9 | CASSLEGGYGYTF | TGTGCCAGCAGCTTAGAAGGGGGCTATGGCTACACCTTC
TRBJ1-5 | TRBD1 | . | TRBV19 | CATDRGGPQHF | TGTGCGACGGACAGGGGCGGGCCCCAGCATTTT
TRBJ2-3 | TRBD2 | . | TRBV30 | CAWSGELTPGLAGATDTQYF | TGTGCCTGGAGTGGAGAACTGACCCCGGGACTAGCGGGAGCCACAGATACGCAGTATTTT
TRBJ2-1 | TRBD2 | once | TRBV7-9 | CASSLAQGLAGGEQFF | TGTGCCAGCAGCTTAGCCCAGGGACTAGCGGGTGGTGAGCAGTTCTTC
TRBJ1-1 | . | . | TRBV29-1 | CSVRTPMNTEAFF | TGCAGCGTTCGGACTCCCATGAACACTGAAGCTTTCTTT